One and the same sample provided the 10 T cell receptor beta chains below, sequenced in a study of cytomegalovirus exposure and HLA in healthy donors. The PCR employed 60 Vbeta primers together with 13 Jbeta primers. Profiling relied on immunoSEQ multiplex PCR, and the TCRdb table lists in-frame clones only, not all of them. The table includes some 130,000 clones, over 70% detected once. The sample taken for sequencing was PBMCs. The source of these receptors is a middle-aged man in good health and CMV-seronegative.

V gene TRBV23-1 combines with J gene TRBJ2-5, with 7 bases aligning to TRBD2. TRBV23-1 falls under the ORF class, with uncertain function. V lost 2 bases to trimming and J lost 5 bases; unmatched junction nucleotides: 11. The CDR3 length is 16 residues. For the CDR3, the DNA is TGCGCCAGCAGTCAAGTCCTAGCGGCGGAGCGGGAGACCCAGTACTTC. Amino acids: CASSQVLAAERETQYF.

This rearrangement joins TRBV9 to TRBJ1-1, with D maybe TRBD1 (6 bases). V lost 4 bases and J 0 bases, leaving 10 bases between the germline ends. CDR3 size: 14 residues. Germline CDR1 is SGDLS and CDR2 is YYNGEE. The CDR3 sequence: CASSPRDMNTEAFF. CDR3 sequence (DNA): TGTGCCAGCAGCCCCAGGGACATGAACACTGAAGCTTTCTTT. Based on the CDR3 plus reference TRBV9 and TRBJ1-1, the full variable domain is DSGVTQTPKHLITATGQRVTLRCSPRSGDLSVYWYQQSLDQGLQFLIQYYNGEERAKGNILERFSAQQFPDLHSELNLSSLELGDSALYFCASSPRDMNTEAFFGQGTRLTVV.

J is TRBJ1-2 and V is TRBV10-3, with D possibly TRBD1 on 6 matching bases. V lost 10 bases to trimming and J lost 6 bases, with 24 bases between them. The CDR3 has 15 amino acids. CDR1 ENHRY and CDR2 SYGVKD come from the germline V gene. CDR3 sequence: CATLNPQGRINGYTF. Here the CDR3 DNA reads TGTGCCACTCTTAACCCACAGGGACGAATCAATGGCTACACCTTC.

This clone has just a few counts. The chain couples TRBV2 to TRBJ2-7; 7 nucleotides agree with TRBD1. CDR1 is SNHLY, CDR2 FYNNEI, per germline. The CDR3 extends over 14 amino acids. V dropped 6 bases and J dropped 4; count of bases not matched to a gene: 9. The CDR3 sequence: CASSETGFGYEQYF. DNA for the CDR3: TGTGCCAGCAGCGAGACAGGGTTCGGATACGAGCAGTACTTC.

The chain recombines TRBV5-4 with TRBJ2-5; TRBD1 aligns across 7 bases. From germline, CDR1 is SGHNT and CDR2 YYREEE (reference sequence). The CDR3 covers 13 residues. V shed 6 bases and J 5 bases; nucleotides not matched to a gene: 7. CDR3 sequence reads: CASKSGTVETQYF. The CDR3 region has the DNA TGTGCCAGCAAGTCCGGGACAGTGGAGACCCAGTACTTC.

In its sample, this clone was seen a few times. DNA of the CDR3: TGTGCCAGCAGTTACCACACCCAGGGGTCCTACAATGAGCAGTTCTTC. As protein: CASSYHTQGSYNEQFF. The chain carries TRBV6-6 and TRBJ2-1; tentatively, D is TRBD1 (6 bases). Germline CDR1 MNHNY, CDR2 SVGAGI (reference sequence). CDR3 size: 16 residues. Between the trimmed V and J ends, which lost 2 bases and 1 base, there was a span of 12 bases.

The chain is built from TRBV5-6 and TRBJ2-3; D is perhaps TRBD2 (6 bases). The CDR3 is made up of 12 amino acids. V gave up 6 bases and J gave up 5 bases, with 10 bases separating them. Germline V gives CDR1 SGHDT, CDR2 YYEEEE. The chain's CDR3 is CASTLGGDTQYF. The CDR3 DNA reads as TGTGCCAGCACCCTCGGGGGAGATACGCAGTATTTT.

The rearrangement uses TRBV11-2 and TRBJ2-3, with a weak D call TRBD2 (6 bases). The CDR3 sequence is 17 residues long. The germline CDR1 and CDR2 sequences are SGHAT and FQNNGV. Trimming removed 5 bases from V and 2 bases from J, with 20 bases in between. DNA for the CDR3: TGTGCCAGCAGCCGGGGACCCATTAGCGGAGACACAGATACGCAGTATTTT. It is translated as CASSRGPISGDTDTQYF.

DNA for the CDR3: TGTGCCAGCGCCAGTAACTACGAGCAGTACTTC. Its translation: CASASNYEQYF. The rearrangement links TRBV19 to TRBJ2-7; D is uncertain. In germline, CDR1 is LNHDA, CDR2 SQIVND (reference sequence). The ends were cut back, 9 bases at V and 3 bases at J, with 9 bases in the middle. The CDR3 is 11 amino acids.

The CDR3 region is CASSQDRGEGNTQYF. Here the CDR3 DNA reads TGCGCCAGCAGCCAAGATCGGGGGGAGGGCAATACGCAGTATTTT. The chain couples TRBV4-3 to TRBJ2-3; 7 bases fit TRBD2. V lost 0 bases, J lost 7 bases, and 7 bases stayed unmatched. Germline V gives CDR1 LGHNA, CDR2 YSLEER. The CDR3 is 15 residues long.